This T cell receptor (beta chain) is drawn from a study of T cells after yellow fever vaccination. MiXCR was run by TCRdb on the 5' RACE reads, yielding one entry per CDR3 protein. The table lists 300,000 to 400,000 distinct CDR3 sequences, over 8% of them singletons. The sample holds a few counts of this clonotype. V lost 2 bases and J 0 bases, leaving 8 bases between the germline ends. The germline V gene has CDR1 SGHTA and CDR2 FQGNSA. CDR3 length: 15 amino acids. The genes are TRBV7-2 and TRBJ1-3; D call uncertain. Here the sequenced sample was PBMCs, taken on the day of the first yellow fever vaccination. This clonotype originated in a young man who received the YFV17D yellow fever vaccine. In nucleotides, the CDR3 is TGTGCCAGCAGCTTAAGCTGGAGCTCTGGAAACACCATATATTTT. Amino acids: CASSLSWSSGNTIYF.